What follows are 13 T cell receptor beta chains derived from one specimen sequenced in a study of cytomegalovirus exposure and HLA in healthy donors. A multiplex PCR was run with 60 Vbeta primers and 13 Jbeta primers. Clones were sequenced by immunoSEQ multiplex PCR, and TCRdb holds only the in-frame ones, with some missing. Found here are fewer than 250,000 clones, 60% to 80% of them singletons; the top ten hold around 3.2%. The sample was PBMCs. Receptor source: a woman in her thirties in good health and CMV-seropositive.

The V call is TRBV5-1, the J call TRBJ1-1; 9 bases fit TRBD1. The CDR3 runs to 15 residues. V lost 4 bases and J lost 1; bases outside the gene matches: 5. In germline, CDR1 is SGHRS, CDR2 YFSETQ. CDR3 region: CASSIGTGRNTEAFF. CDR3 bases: TGCGCCAGCAGCATCGGGACAGGGCGGAACACTGAAGCTTTCTTT.

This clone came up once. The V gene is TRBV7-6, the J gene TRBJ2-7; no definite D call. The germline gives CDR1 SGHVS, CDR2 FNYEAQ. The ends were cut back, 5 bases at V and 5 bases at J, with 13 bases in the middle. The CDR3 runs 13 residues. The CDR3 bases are TGTGCCAGCAGCCTCATAGCAGCCAACGAGCAGTACTTC. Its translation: CASSLIAANEQYF.

CDR3 protein: CASRVENLSYEQYF. Here the CDR3 DNA reads TGTGCCAGCAGGGTAGAAAACCTCTCCTACGAGCAGTACTTC. The rearrangement joins TRBV6-1 to TRBJ2-7; D is uncertain. Germline lookup yields CDR1 MNHNS and CDR2 SASEGT. The CDR3 loop spans 14 amino acids. V dropped 6 bases and J dropped 0 bases, with 12 bases sitting between them.

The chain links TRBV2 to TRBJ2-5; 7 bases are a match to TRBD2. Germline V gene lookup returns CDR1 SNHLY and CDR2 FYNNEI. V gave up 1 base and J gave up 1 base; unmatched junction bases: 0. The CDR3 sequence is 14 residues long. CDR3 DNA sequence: TGTGCCAGCAGTGAAGGCGGGAGCCAAGAGACCCAGTACTTC. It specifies CASSEGGSQETQYF.

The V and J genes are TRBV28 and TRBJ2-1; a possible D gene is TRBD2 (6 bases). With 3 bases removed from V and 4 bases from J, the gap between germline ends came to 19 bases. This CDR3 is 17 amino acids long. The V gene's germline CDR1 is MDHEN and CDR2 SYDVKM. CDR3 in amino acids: CASSFLSTGSLYNEQFF. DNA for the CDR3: TGTGCCAGCAGTTTCCTTTCTACCGGGAGTCTTTACAATGAGCAGTTCTTC.

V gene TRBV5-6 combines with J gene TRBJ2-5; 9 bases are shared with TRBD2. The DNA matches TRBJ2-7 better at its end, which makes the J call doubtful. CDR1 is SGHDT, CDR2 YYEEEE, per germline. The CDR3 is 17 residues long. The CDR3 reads CASSLGGAGGPRYEQYF. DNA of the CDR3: TGTGCCAGCAGCTTGGGGGGAGCGGGAGGCCCCCGGTACGAGCAGTACTTC.

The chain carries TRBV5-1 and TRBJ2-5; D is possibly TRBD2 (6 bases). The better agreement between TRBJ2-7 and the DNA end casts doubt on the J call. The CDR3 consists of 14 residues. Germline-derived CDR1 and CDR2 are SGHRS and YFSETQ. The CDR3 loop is CASSFLASNYEQYF. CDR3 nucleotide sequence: TGCGCCAGCAGTTTTCTAGCGAGCAACTACGAGCAGTACTTC.

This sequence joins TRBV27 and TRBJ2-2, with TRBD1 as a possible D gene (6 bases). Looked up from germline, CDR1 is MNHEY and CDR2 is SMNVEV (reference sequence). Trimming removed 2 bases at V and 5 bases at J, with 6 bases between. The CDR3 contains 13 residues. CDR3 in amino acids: CASSLRGTGELFF. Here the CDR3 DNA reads TGTGCCAGCAGTTTAAGGGGGACCGGGGAGCTGTTTTTT.

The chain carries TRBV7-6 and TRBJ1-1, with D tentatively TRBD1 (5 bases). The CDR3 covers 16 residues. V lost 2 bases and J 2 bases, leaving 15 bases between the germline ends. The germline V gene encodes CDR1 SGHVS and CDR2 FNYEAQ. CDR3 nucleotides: TGTGCCAGCAGCTTACAGGTCCCCCAGGGCAACACTGAAGCTTTCTTT. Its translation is CASSLQVPQGNTEAFF.

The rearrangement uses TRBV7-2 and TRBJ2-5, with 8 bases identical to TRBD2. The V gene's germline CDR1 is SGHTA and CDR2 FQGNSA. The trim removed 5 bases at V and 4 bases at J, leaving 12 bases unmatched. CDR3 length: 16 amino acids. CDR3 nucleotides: TGTGCCAGCAGCCAGAGACGAGCGGGAGCGTCAGAGACCCAGTACTTC. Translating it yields CASSQRRAGASETQYF.

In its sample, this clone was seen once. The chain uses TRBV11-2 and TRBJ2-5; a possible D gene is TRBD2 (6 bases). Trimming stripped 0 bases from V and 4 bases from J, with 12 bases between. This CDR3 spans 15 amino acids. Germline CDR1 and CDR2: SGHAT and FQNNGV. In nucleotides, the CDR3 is TGTGCCAGCAGCTTAGATTCAGGGCGGGGAGAGACCCAGTACTTC. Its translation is CASSLDSGRGETQYF. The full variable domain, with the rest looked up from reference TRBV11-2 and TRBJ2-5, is EAGVAQSPRYKIIEKRQSVAFWCNPISGHATLYWYQQILGQGPKLLIQFQNNGVVDDSQLPKDRFSAERLKGVDSTLKIQPAKLEDSAVYLCASSLDSGRGETQYFGPGTRLLVL.

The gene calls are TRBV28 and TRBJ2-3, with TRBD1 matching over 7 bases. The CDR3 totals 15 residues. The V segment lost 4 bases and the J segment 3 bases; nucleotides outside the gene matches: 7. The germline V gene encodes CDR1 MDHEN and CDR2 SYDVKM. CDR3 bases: TGTGCCAGCAGTTACAGGGGAGTGGGGACAGATACGCAGTATTTT. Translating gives CASSYRGVGTDTQYF.

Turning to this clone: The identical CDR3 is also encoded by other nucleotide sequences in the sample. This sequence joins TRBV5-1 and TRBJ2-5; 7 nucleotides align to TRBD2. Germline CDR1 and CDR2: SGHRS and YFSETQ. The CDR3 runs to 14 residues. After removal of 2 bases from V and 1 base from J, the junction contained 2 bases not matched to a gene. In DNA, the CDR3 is TGCGCCAGCAGCTTAACTAGCGCCCAAGAGACCCAGTACTTC. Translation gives CASSLTSAQETQYF.